This TCR beta chain stems from a study of T cell changes during pregnancy in multiple sclerosis. Generated by immunoSEQ multiplex PCR, the TCRdb table keeps only in-frame clones and is missing some. The data show tens of thousands of clones, around 92% seen once. Trimming removed 3 bases from V and 3 bases from J, with 14 bases in between. The CDR3 totals 15 residues. In germline, CDR1 is KGHSH, CDR2 LQKENI. The chain joins TRBV18 to TRBJ1-1; a weak D match, TRBD1 (6 bases). Sequencing was performed on CD4+ T cells from peripheral blood mononuclear cells, taken in the third trimester of pregnancy. The receptor was isolated from a female donor in good health, enrolled as a control in a pregnancy study. CDR3 sequence (DNA): TGTGCCAGCTCACCGCAGGGAGCAGGGGACACTGAAGCTTTCTTT. As protein: CASSPQGAGDTEAFF.